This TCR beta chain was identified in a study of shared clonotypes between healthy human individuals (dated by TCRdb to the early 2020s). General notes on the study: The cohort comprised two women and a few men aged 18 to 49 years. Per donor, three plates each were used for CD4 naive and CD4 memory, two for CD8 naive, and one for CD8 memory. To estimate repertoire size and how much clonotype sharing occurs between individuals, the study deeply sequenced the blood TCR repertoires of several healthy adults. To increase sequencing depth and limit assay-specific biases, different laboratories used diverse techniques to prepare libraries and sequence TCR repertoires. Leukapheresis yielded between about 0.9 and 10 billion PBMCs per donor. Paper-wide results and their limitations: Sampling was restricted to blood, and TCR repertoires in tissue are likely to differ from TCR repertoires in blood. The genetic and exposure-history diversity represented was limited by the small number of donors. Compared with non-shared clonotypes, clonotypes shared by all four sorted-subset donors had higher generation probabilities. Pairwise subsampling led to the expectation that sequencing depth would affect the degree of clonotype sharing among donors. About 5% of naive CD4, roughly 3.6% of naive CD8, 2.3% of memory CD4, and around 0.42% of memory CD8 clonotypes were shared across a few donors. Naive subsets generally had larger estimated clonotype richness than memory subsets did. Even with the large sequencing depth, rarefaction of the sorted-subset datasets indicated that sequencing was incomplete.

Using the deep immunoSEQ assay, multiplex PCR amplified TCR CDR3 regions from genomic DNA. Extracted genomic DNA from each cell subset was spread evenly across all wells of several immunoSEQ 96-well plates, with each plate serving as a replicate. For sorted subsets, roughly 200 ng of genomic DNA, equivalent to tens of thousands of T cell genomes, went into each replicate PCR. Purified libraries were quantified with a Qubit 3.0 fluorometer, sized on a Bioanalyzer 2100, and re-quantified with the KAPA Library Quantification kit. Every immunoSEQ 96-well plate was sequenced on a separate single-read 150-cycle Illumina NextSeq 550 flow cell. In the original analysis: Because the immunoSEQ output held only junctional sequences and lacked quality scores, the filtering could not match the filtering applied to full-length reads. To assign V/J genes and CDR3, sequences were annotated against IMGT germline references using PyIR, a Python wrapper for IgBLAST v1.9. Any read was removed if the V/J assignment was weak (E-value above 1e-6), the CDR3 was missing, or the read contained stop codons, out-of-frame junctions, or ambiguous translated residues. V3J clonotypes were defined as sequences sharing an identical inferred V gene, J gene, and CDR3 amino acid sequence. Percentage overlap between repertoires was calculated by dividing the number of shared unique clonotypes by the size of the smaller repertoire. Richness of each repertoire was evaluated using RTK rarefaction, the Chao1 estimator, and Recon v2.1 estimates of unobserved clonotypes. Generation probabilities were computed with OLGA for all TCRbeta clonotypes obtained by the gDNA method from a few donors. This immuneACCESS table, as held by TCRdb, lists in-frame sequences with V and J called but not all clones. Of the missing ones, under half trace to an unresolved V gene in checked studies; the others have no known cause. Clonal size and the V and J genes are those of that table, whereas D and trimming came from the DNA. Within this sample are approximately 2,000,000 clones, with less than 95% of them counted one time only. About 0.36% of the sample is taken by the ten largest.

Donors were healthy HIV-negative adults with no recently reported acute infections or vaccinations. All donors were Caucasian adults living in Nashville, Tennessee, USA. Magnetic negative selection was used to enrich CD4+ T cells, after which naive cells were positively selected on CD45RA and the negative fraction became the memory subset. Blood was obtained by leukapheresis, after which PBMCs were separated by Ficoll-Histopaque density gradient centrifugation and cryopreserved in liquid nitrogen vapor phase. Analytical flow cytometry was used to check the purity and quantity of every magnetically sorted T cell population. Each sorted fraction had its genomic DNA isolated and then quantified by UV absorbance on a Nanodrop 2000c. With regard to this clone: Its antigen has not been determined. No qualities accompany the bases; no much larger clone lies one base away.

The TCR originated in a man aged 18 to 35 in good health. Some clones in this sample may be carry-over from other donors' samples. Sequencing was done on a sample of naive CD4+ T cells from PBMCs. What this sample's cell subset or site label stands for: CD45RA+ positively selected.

The nucleotide sequence reads as follows: TGTGCCAGCAATCCAGGAGGGCTCATGAACACTGAAGCTTTCTTT. It encodes CASNPGGLMNTEAFF. The V and J genes are TRBV9 and TRBJ1-1, with no reliable assignment of the D segment. V is clipped by 6 bases and J by 0 bases, and the sequence between their germline boundaries is 15 bases long. For CDR1 and CDR2, the germline V gene lists SGDLS and YYNGEE. CDR3 length: 15 amino acids, cysteine to phenylalanine. The entry retains the CDR3 DNA only, 45 bases that are in frame from base 1.